Listed below are T cell receptor beta chains from one sample, sequenced in a study of OX40 agonist ivuxolimab in advanced cancers. Using immunoSEQ multiplex PCR, the repertoire was profiled, and TCRdb retains in-frame clones only, with some absent. The table has about 20,000 clones, around 79% seen once. The sample in question was CD4+ or CD8+ T cells sorted from blood, obtained in a trial of the OX40 agonist ivuxolimab. Receptors originate from an adult with an advanced solid tumor such as melanoma, head and neck, liver or kidney cancer. Both conserved end residues are part of each CDR3. The D gene is left open where the match is weak. Rows may omit the clone size; those that give it use once, few, many or a size class.

j_call v_call d_call clone_size cdr3_aa cdr3_nt
TRBJ2-2 TRBV29-1 . few CSVLAGEGTGELFF TGCAGCGTTCTGGCAGGGGAGGGCACCGGGGAGCTGTTTTTT
TRBJ2-7 TRBV19 . . CASRIVETVVSYEQYF TGTGCCAGTAGGATTGTGGAGACAGTGGTTTCCTACGAGCAGTACTTC
TRBJ2-5 TRBV7-3 TRBD2 . CASSLNRGGQETQYF TGTGCCAGCAGCTTAAACCGGGGGGGCCAAGAGACCCAGTACTTC
TRBJ2-1 TRBV11-1 TRBD2 . CASSQATGGRDEQFF TGTGCCAGCAGCCAAGCTACGGGGGGGCGGGATGAGCAGTTCTTC
TRBJ2-7 TRBV10-1 TRBD1 . CASSSRPGTGGTYEQYF TGCGCCAGCAGTTCGCGTCCCGGGACAGGGGGCACCTACGAGCAGTACTTC
TRBJ1-1 TRBV5-6 TRBD1 . CASSPRQGGDWGAEAFF TGTGCCAGCAGCCCGCGACAGGGTGGCGATTGGGGCGCTGAAGCTTTCTTT
TRBJ2-7 TRBV7-3 . . CASSPPSKATYEQYF TGTGCCAGCAGCCCTCCCTCCAAGGCTACCTACGAGCAGTACTTC
TRBJ1-3 TRBV19 . . CASSLRMVSGNTIYF TGTGCCAGTAGTCTACGTATGGTCTCTGGAAACACCATATATTTT
TRBJ1-1 TRBV18 . few CASSPGRNTEAFF TGTGCCAGCTCACCCGGCAGGAACACTGAAGCTTTCTTT
TRBJ2-2 TRBV28 . . CASSPQYTGELFF TGTGCCAGCAGTCCCCAGTACACCGGGGAGCTGTTTTTT
TRBJ1-1 TRBV6-5 . . CASRGYGNTEAFF TGTGCCAGCAGGGGGTACGGGAACACTGAAGCTTTCTTT
TRBJ2-5 TRBV5-1 TRBD1 . CASSLEGAETQYF TGCGCCAGCAGCTTGGAGGGGGCAGAGACCCAGTACTTC
TRBJ1-1 TRBV29-1 . . CSVEDSAEAFF TGCAGCGTTGAAGATTCAGCTGAAGCTTTCTTT
TRBJ1-2 TRBV19 . . CASQADYGYTF TGTGCCAGCCAGGCAGACTATGGCTACACCTTC
TRBJ1-5 TRBV28 . few CAAAADYSNQPQHF TGTGCCGCCGCGGCAGATTATAGCAATCAGCCCCAGCATTTT
TRBJ2-3 TRBV5-6 TRBD2 . CASSSGLANQDTQYF TGTGCCAGCAGCTCGGGACTAGCGAACCAAGATACGCAGTATTTT
TRBJ1-1 TRBV4-3 . . CASSQDRALNTEAFF TGCGCCAGCAGCCAAGATCGGGCTTTGAACACTGAAGCTTTCTTT
TRBJ2-7 TRBV7-9 TRBD2 . CASSLGLAGPYEQYF TGTGCCAGCAGCTTAGGACTAGCGGGTCCCTACGAGCAGTACTTC
TRBJ1-1 TRBV7-3 TRBD1 few CASSLGGWTEAFF TGTGCCAGCAGCCTAGGGGGCTGGACTGAAGCTTTCTTT
TRBJ1-5 TRBV28 . . CASSSTGWVGQPQHF TGTGCCAGCAGTTCCACAGGGTGGGTCGGTCAGCCCCAGCATTTT
TRBJ2-2 TRBV5-1 TRBD1 once CASSLETGGGSGELFF TGCGCCAGCAGCTTGGAGACAGGGGGCGGCTCCGGGGAGCTGTTTTTT
TRBJ2-1 TRBV15 TRBD1 once CATSREDPGQPNEQFF TGTGCCACCAGCAGAGAGGATCCGGGACAGCCCAATGAGCAGTTCTTC
TRBJ2-3 TRBV7-3 . . CASSSSGHPKDTQYF TGTGCCAGCAGCTCCTCGGGACACCCTAAGGATACGCAGTATTTT
TRBJ2-5 TRBV18 . . CASSPTQETQYF TGTGCCAGCTCACCGACTCAAGAGACCCAGTACTTC
TRBJ2-7 TRBV9 . . CASSVGLAYEQYF TGTGCCAGCAGCGTAGGACTCGCCTACGAGCAGTACTTC
TRBJ2-7 TRBV5-4 . . CASSLDRRAYEQYF TGTGCCAGCAGCTTGGATCGCAGGGCCTACGAGCAGTACTTC
TRBJ1-5 TRBV19 TRBD1 few CASRWWDSRNQPQHF TGTGCCAGTAGATGGTGGGACAGTCGAAATCAGCCCCAGCATTTT
TRBJ1-2 TRBV7-9 . once CASSLGGAENYGYTF TGTGCCAGCAGCTTAGGGGGGGCTGAGAACTATGGCTACACCTTC
TRBJ1-2 TRBV29-1 . . CSGIEGPYGYTF TGCAGCGGAATTGAAGGGCCCTATGGCTACACCTTC
TRBJ2-1 TRBV4-1 TRBD2 . CASSQDAIGTSGSRWQFF TGCGCCAGCAGCCAAGATGCCATTGGGACTAGCGGGTCCCGTTGGCAGTTCTTC
TRBJ2-5 TRBV5-6 . . CASADLGGRETQYF TGTGCCAGCGCGGATTTAGGGGGTCGAGAGACCCAGTACTTC
TRBJ1-2 TRBV12-5 . . CASGGAGYGYTF TGTGCTAGTGGGGGAGCGGGCTATGGCTACACCTTC
TRBJ2-1 TRBV15 . . CATSRDRAIYNEQFF TGTGCCACCAGCAGAGATAGGGCTATCTACAATGAGCAGTTCTTC
TRBJ1-1 TRBV5-1 . . CASSFQGEGTEAFF TGCGCCAGCAGCTTTCAAGGGGAAGGCACTGAAGCTTTCTTT
TRBJ2-7 TRBV7-8 . few CASSLAPGAAYEQYF TGTGCCAGCAGCTTAGCGCCGGGGGCCGCGTACGAGCAGTACTTC
TRBJ1-6 TRBV18 . . CASSPGADNSPLHF TGTGCCAGCTCACCTGGGGCCGATAATTCACCCCTCCACTTT
TRBJ1-2 TRBV7-9 . few CASSLTSRPGYGYTF TGTGCCAGCAGCTTGACTTCCAGACCTGGGTATGGCTACACCTTC
TRBJ1-6 TRBV28 TRBD1 . CASIDREGSPLHF TGTGCCAGCATAGACAGGGAGGGATCACCCCTCCACTTT
TRBJ2-1 TRBV15 . . CATSNPGYPNNEQFF TGTGCCACCAGTAATCCGGGATACCCAAACAATGAGCAGTTCTTC
TRBJ2-7 TRBV7-2 . medium-sized CASSQQEGGYEQYF TGTGCCAGCAGCCAGCAAGAGGGAGGCTACGAGCAGTACTTC
TRBJ2-6 TRBV6-4 . . CASSDGGTSGANVLTF TGTGCCAGCAGTGACGGGGGCACCTCTGGGGCCAACGTCCTGACTTTC
TRBJ1-2 TRBV6-5 TRBD1 . CASSLNRGRYGYTF TGTGCCAGCAGCTTAAACAGGGGGAGGTATGGCTACACCTTC
TRBJ1-1 TRBV9 . once CASSVVGGDTEAFF TGTGCCAGCAGCGTAGTAGGGGGGGACACTGAAGCTTTCTTT
TRBJ2-7 TRBV6-1 . . CASSGRQDFTGEQYF TGTGCCAGCAGTGGACGACAGGATTTCACCGGCGAGCAGTACTTC
TRBJ2-1 TRBV7-9 TRBD2 . CASSIAGVGNEQFF TGTGCCAGCAGCATAGCGGGAGTAGGCAATGAGCAGTTCTTC
TRBJ2-3 TRBV10-3 TRBD1 . CAISDDRATDTQYF TGTGCCATCAGTGATGACAGGGCGACAGATACGCAGTATTTT
TRBJ2-7 TRBV7-1 . . CASSFDRAATYEQYF TGTGCCAGCAGTTTCGACCGGGCAGCTACCTACGAGCAGTACTTC
TRBJ2-3 TRBV19 . . CASSRRDTQYF TGTGCCAGTAGCCGTCGAGATACGCAGTATTTT
TRBJ1-2 TRBV19 . . CASTSPVVYGYTF TGTGCCAGTACATCCCCGGTGGTCTATGGCTACACCTTC
TRBJ2-1 TRBV19 TRBD2 . CASRELANNEQFF TGTGCCAGTCGAGAACTAGCGAACAATGAGCAGTTCTTC
TRBJ2-7 TRBV5-5 TRBD1 . CASSLGQGHSYEQYF TGTGCCAGCAGCTTGGGACAGGGTCACTCCTACGAGCAGTACTTC
TRBJ1-1 TRBV11-2 . once CASSLSPAGGNTEAFF TGTGCCAGCAGCTTGTCCCCAGCGGGAGGGAACACTGAAGCTTTCTTT
TRBJ1-3 TRBV30 . . CASPSGNTIYF TGTGCCTCACCCTCTGGAAACACCATATATTTT
TRBJ2-7 TRBV5-6 . . CASNQGREDSYEQYF TGTGCCAGCAACCAGGGCAGGGAGGACTCCTACGAGCAGTACTTC